A single sample gave rise to the 27 T cell receptor beta chains below, sequenced in a study of T cells in Graves' hyperthyroidism and ophthalmopathy. Regions amplified from RNA transcripts were the TCR beta CDR3 regions. During a first-round RT-PCR of the TCR CDR3, the HTBI primer set was used. Each CDR3 protein is one row after TCRdb ran MiXCR on the multiplex PCR reads. The table has about 640,000 distinct CDR3 sequences, around 20% seen once. The sequencing sample was made of blood. These TCRs come from a man younger than 40 with Graves' ophthalmopathy.

This clonotype was detected once. This rearrangement joins TRBV30 to TRBJ2-1; 7 bases are a match to TRBD1. The CDR3 covers 17 residues. Germline CDR1 is GTSNPN and CDR2 is SVGIG (reference sequence). V lost 1 base and J lost 0; bases outside the gene matches: 9. Written as DNA, the CDR3 is TGTGCCTGGAGTGGCCAAAGACAGGGCTTCTCCTACAATGAGCAGTTCTTC. Encoded protein: CAWSGQRQGFSYNEQFF. Based on the CDR3 plus reference TRBV30 and TRBJ2-1, the full variable domain is SQTIHQWPATLVQPVGSPLSLECTVEGTSNPNLYWYRQAAGRGLQLLFYSVGIGQISSEVPQNLSASRPQDRQFILSSKKLLLSDSGFYLCAWSGQRQGFSYNEQFFGPGTRLTVL.

The chain couples TRBV7-8 to TRBJ1-3; no clear D gene. Germline CDR1 and CDR2: SGHVS and FQNEAQ. CDR3 length: 15 residues. Trimming stripped 0 bases from V and 0 bases from J, with 6 bases between. The CDR3 DNA reads as TGTGCCAGCAGCTTAGCGACGGACTCTGGAAACACCATATATTTT. Translating gives CASSLATDSGNTIYF.

This sequence joins TRBV6-2 or TRBV6-3 and TRBJ2-2, with 9 nucleotides matching TRBD1. The CDR3 consists of 16 residues. Trimming at V came to 2 bases and at J to 6 bases, leaving 7 bases not matched to a gene. The germline V gene has CDR1 MNHEY and CDR2 SVGEGT. As DNA, the CDR3 is TGTGCCAGCAGTTACCGCGGGACAGGGTCCCCCGGGGAGCTGTTTTTT. Residues: CASSYRGTGSPGELFF.

The gene calls are TRBV7-9 and TRBJ2-2; D unresolved. Per germline, CDR1 SEHNR and CDR2 FQNEAQ (reference sequence). The CDR3 runs 13 residues. The ends were cut back, 4 bases at V and 6 bases at J, with 9 bases in the middle. CDR3 region: CASSSPEPGELFF. The CDR3 coding sequence is TGTGCCAGCAGCTCCCCCGAGCCCGGGGAGCTGTTTTTT.

This sequence joins TRBV20-1 and TRBJ2-5; D unresolved. V was pared by 4 bases and J by 5 bases, with 14 bases between. Germline V CDR1 and CDR2: DFQATT, SNEGSKA (reference sequence). The CDR3 sequence is 13 residues long. CDR3 amino acids: CSANSPLMETQYF. The CDR3 DNA sequence: TGCAGTGCTAACAGTCCCTTAATGGAGACCCAGTACTTC.

The chain couples TRBV27 to TRBJ1-5, with D tentatively TRBD1 (5 bases). CDR1 is MNHEY, CDR2 SMNVEV, per germline (reference sequence). The CDR3 covers 15 residues. Trimming left V 3 bases short and J 3 bases short, with 12 bases between. The CDR3 coding sequence is TGTGCCAGCAGTTTGGCCCCGACAGTCAATCAGCCCCAGCATTTT. It codes for CASSLAPTVNQPQHF.

The chain employs TRBV20-1 and TRBJ2-2, with D possibly matching TRBD2 (5 bases). Germline-derived CDR1 and CDR2 are DFQATT and SNEGSKA (reference sequence). The V and J ends lost 5 bases and 5 bases respectively, with 12 bases between them. The length of the CDR3 is 13 residues. The DNA for the CDR3 is TGCAGTGCTGGAGGCCTGGTTACCGGGGAGCTGTTTTTT. Translated, it gives CSAGGLVTGELFF.

This clonotype was found many times. The genes are TRBV10-1 and TRBJ2-5; 9 bases fit TRBD1. J lost 3 bases, V lost 2 bases, and 1 base had no gene match. The germline V gene has CDR1 WNHNN and CDR2 SYGVQD (reference sequence). CDR3 length: 14 amino acids. This CDR3 is CASSEGTGKETQYF. CDR3 in DNA: TGCGCCAGCAGTGAGGGGACAGGGAAAGAGACCCAGTACTTC.

This clonotype was observed at least ten times. The chain combines TRBV2 with TRBJ1-1; D is undetermined. CDR1 SNHLY and CDR2 FYNNEI come from the germline V gene. V was shortened by 4 bases and J by 5 bases, with 14 bases between the two germline ends. The CDR3 extends over 14 amino acids. The CDR3 DNA reads as TGTGCCAGCAGTGTGCGGGAGAGAGGGACTGAAGCTTTCTTT. It codes for CASSVRERGTEAFF.

This clonotype was seen many times. The genes are TRBV6-2 or TRBV6-3 and TRBJ2-7; 8 nucleotides align to TRBD1. With 5 bases clipped from V and 5 bases from J, the junction kept 11 bases outside the gene matches. The V gene's germline CDR1 is MNHEY and CDR2 SVGEGT. This CDR3 has 15 residues. In nucleotides, the CDR3 is TGTGCCAGCAGTCCCCTGAGGGCAGGGGGCGACGAGCAGTACTTC. It is translated as CASSPLRAGGDEQYF.

This clonotype appeared many times. The chain couples TRBV2 to TRBJ2-2; 8 nucleotides align to TRBD2. The CDR3 runs to 17 residues. The germline V gene has CDR1 SNHLY and CDR2 FYNNEI. The V gene end was trimmed by 3 bases and the J gene end by 5 bases; junction bases not matched to a gene: 11. The CDR3 loop is CASSDAGRALRTGELFF. As DNA, the CDR3 is TGTGCCAGCAGTGATGCCGGGAGGGCCCTGAGGACCGGGGAGCTGTTTTTT.

In its sample, this clonotype was seen a few times. The genes are TRBV9 and TRBJ1-6; 10 bases align to TRBD1. CDR3 length: 15 amino acids. Trimming cost V 3 bases and J 8 bases; bases outside gene matches: 5. Germline lookup yields CDR1 SGDLS and CDR2 YYNGEE. The CDR3 sequence: CASSATGGNHSPLHF. For the CDR3, the DNA is TGTGCCAGCAGCGCGACAGGGGGCAATCATTCACCCCTCCACTTT.

The V gene is TRBV20-1, the J gene TRBJ2-1, with 7 bases identical to TRBD2. V gave up 8 bases and J gave up 10 bases; unmatched junction bases: 23. The CDR3 runs to 16 residues. The V gene's germline CDR1 is DFQATT and CDR2 SNEGSKA (reference sequence). CDR3 protein: CSSRHSGSGKLGEQFF. CDR3 nucleotide sequence: TGCAGTTCAAGACATAGTGGGAGCGGGAAACTAGGCGAGCAGTTCTTC.

A few counts support this clonotype. As DNA, the CDR3 is TGCAGTGCTAGAGAAATAGCGGGACGACTCTACGAGCAGTACTTC. Translated: CSAREIAGRLYEQYF. The rearrangement uses TRBV20-1 and TRBJ2-7, with 8 bases fitting TRBD2. V dropped 0 bases and J dropped 3; count of bases not matched to a gene: 7. The CDR3 consists of 15 residues. Germline values: CDR1 DFQATT, CDR2 SNEGSKA (reference sequence).

This chain joins TRBV24-1 and TRBJ2-5; 14 bases line up with TRBD2. Looked up from germline, CDR1 is KGHDR and CDR2 is SFDVKD. V gave up 7 bases and J gave up 7 bases; unmatched junction bases: 19. The CDR3 has 19 amino acids. The CDR3 reads CATSFPGLAGERILWTQYF. The CDR3 DNA sequence: TGTGCCACCAGCTTCCCGGGACTAGCGGGAGAGCGAATACTCTGGACCCAGTACTTC.

The chain recombines TRBV3-1 with TRBJ2-1, with a tentative D call TRBD2 (5 bases). Germline CDR1 reads LGHDT; CDR2 reads YNNKEL (reference sequence). The germline V and J ends were trimmed by 7 bases and 3 bases, with 13 bases remaining between them. The CDR3 consists of 14 residues. CDR3 in amino acids: CASNDPGSYNEQFF. The CDR3 DNA sequence: TGTGCCAGCAACGATCCGGGGAGCTACAATGAGCAGTTCTTC.

This clonotype was picked up a small number of times. The rearrangement joins TRBV6-1 to TRBJ2-4, with 7 nucleotides matching TRBD1. CDR1 MNHNS and CDR2 SASEGT come from the germline V gene. The V gene end was trimmed by 6 bases and the J gene end by 0 bases; junction bases not matched to a gene: 5. The CDR3 extends over 15 amino acids. CDR3 region: CASRETGVAKNIQYF. For the CDR3, the DNA is TGTGCCAGCAGGGAAACAGGGGTAGCCAAAAACATTCAGTACTTC.

This clonotype was seen many times. V is TRBV3-1 and J is TRBJ2-1; D is possibly TRBD2 (5 bases). Germline loops: CDR1 LGHDT, CDR2 YNNKEL (reference sequence). The V end lost 0 bases, the J end lost 4 bases, and 19 bases lay between the germline ends. The CDR3 contains 18 residues. CDR3 nucleotides: TGTGCCAGCAGCCAAGATATAATGGCGGGCGGAGCATACAATGAGCAGTTCTTC. Amino acids: CASSQDIMAGGAYNEQFF.

The genes are TRBV20-1 and TRBJ2-5; 9 bases fit TRBD2. V shed 0 bases and J 1 base; nucleotides not matched to a gene: 6. CDR1 is DFQATT, CDR2 SNEGSKA, per germline (reference sequence). There are 16 residues in the CDR3. The CDR3: CSARDPAGGLQETQYF. The CDR3 DNA is TGCAGTGCTAGAGATCCAGCGGGAGGCCTCCAAGAGACCCAGTACTTC.

This clonotype was counted many times. V and J are TRBV28 and TRBJ1-5; D is unresolved. Deletions cut 6 bases from V and 3 bases from J, with 9 bases between. Germline assignment: CDR1 MDHEN and CDR2 SYDVKM. The CDR3 covers 13 residues. This CDR3 is CASSLSTNQPQHF. Written as DNA, the CDR3 is TGTGCCAGCAGCTTAAGTACCAATCAGCCCCAGCATTTT.

This clonotype was detected a few times. The conserved final phenylalanine or tryptophan is absent from the CDR3, which likely points to a read error. The V call is TRBV6-2 or TRBV6-3, the J call TRBJ2-7; 7 nucleotides match TRBD2. Germline V CDR1 and CDR2: MNHEY, SVGEGT. V was clipped by 5 bases and J by 3 bases; unmatched bases: 13. CDR3 size: 16 residues. The DNA for the CDR3 is TGTGCCAGCAGTGCCCCAACTAGCGTCAGATACTACGAGCAGTACCTC. The encoded protein is CASSAPTSVRYYEQYL.

CDR3: CASSFDSNTGELFF. The DNA of the CDR3 is TGTGCCAGCAGTTTTGACAGCAACACCGGGGAGCTGTTTTTT. The chain carries TRBV12-3 or TRBV12-4 and TRBJ2-2; D is possibly TRBD1 (5 bases). The CDR3 has 14 residues. The germline V and J ends were trimmed by 3 bases and 2 bases, with 7 bases remaining between them.

Ten or more counts support this clonotype. CDR3 loop: CASSLRYQGTEAFF. CDR3 sequence (DNA): TGCGCCAGCAGCCTCCGATACCAGGGGACTGAAGCTTTCTTT. The chain has TRBV5-1 and TRBJ1-1; possible D gene TRBD1, 6 bases. The CDR3 loop spans 14 amino acids. Germline V gene data show CDR1 as SGHRS and CDR2 as YFSETQ. Deletions cut 4 bases from V and 5 bases from J, with 15 bases between. The full variable domain, in which reference TRBV5-1 and TRBJ1-1 provide the parts outside the CDR3, is KAGVTQTPRYLIKTRGQQVTLSCSPISGHRSVSWYQQTPGQGLQFLFEYFSETQRNKGNFPGRFSGRQFSNSRSEMNVSTLELGDSALYLCASSLRYQGTEAFFGQGTRLTVV.

This clonotype was observed at least ten times. The chain employs TRBV3-1 and TRBJ2-1, with TRBD2 matching over 14 bases. Germline V gene lookup returns CDR1 LGHDT and CDR2 YNNKEL (reference sequence). Trimming at V came to 1 base and at J to 7 bases, leaving 6 bases not matched to a gene. The CDR3 has 17 amino acids. Written as DNA, the CDR3 is TGTGCCAGCAGCCAAGCCTACGGGACTAGCGGGAGTAATGAGCAGTTCTTC. It yields the protein CASSQAYGTSGSNEQFF.

This sequence joins TRBV5-5 and TRBJ1-4, with 7 bases matching TRBD1. This CDR3 comprises 17 residues. Looked up from germline, CDR1 is SGHKS and CDR2 is YYEKEE (reference sequence). J gave up 2 bases and V 1 base, and 8 bases lay outside the gene matches. The DNA for the CDR3 is TGTGCCAGCAGCTTGCAGGGGGACGACCGGACTAATGAAAAACTGTTTTTT. It translates to CASSLQGDDRTNEKLFF.

The V and J genes are TRBV6-1 and TRBJ2-1, with 10 bases fitting TRBD1. The V gene end was trimmed by 5 bases and the J gene end by 4 bases; junction bases not matched to a gene: 8. CDR1 and CDR2 (germline): MNHNS, SASEGT. This CDR3 region has 16 residues. The CDR3 region is CASSSPDRGAYNEQFF. CDR3 nucleotides: TGTGCCAGCAGTTCTCCGGACAGGGGGGCGTACAATGAGCAGTTCTTC.

Here the CDR3 reads CASSYSEGAPYEQYF. The CDR3, as DNA: TGTGCCAGCAGTTACTCGGAAGGGGCCCCATACGAGCAGTACTTC. The gene calls are TRBV12-3 or TRBV12-4 and TRBJ2-7, with D possibly TRBD1 on 5 matching bases. Trimming pared 4 bases from V and 4 bases from J, leaving 17 bases between. CDR3 length equals 15 residues.